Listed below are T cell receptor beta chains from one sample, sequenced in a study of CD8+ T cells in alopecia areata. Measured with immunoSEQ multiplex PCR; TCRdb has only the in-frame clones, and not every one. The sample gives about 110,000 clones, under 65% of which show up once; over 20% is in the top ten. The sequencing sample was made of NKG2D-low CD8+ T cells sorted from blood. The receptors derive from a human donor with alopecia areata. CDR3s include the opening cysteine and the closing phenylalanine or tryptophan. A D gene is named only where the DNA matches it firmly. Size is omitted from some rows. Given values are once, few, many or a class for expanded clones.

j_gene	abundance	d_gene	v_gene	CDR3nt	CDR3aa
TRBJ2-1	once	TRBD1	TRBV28	TGTGCCAGCAGTTACAGGGGCTCCTACAATGAGCAGTTCTTC	CASSYRGSYNEQFF
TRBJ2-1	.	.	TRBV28	TGTGCCAGCAGCCAGATCTGGCGGGACCAACTGTCCGCTGACAATGAGCAGTTCTTC	CASSQIWRDQLSADNEQFF
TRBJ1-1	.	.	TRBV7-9	TGTGCCAGCAGCTTACCGGACCCTGAAGCTTTCTTT	CASSLPDPEAFF
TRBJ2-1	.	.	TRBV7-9	TGTGCCAGCAGCACGAGGACACCTTACAATGAGCAGTTCTTC	CASSTRTPYNEQFF
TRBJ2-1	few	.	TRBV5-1	TGCGCCAGCAGCTCAGTTTGGTTTCGCTACAATGAGCAGTTCTTC	CASSSVWFRYNEQFF
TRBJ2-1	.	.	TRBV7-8	TGTGCCGTGGGAGAGAGTAATGAGCAGTTCTTC	CAVGESNEQFF
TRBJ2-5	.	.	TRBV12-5	TGTGCTAGTGGGTTGGTCCCGGACGGATTCCAAGAGACCCAGTACTTC	CASGLVPDGFQETQYF
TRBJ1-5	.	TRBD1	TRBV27	TGTGCCAGCAGTCCCGGGACAGGGGGCCATCAGCCCCAGCATTTT	CASSPGTGGHQPQHF
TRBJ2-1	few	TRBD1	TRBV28	TGTGCCAGCAGTTTCGGGACAGGGATTAACAATGAGCAGTTCTTC	CASSFGTGINNEQFF
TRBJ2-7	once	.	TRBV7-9	TGTGCCAGCAGCCCTCCGGCGGGGTTGGTTTACGAGCAGTACTTC	CASSPPAGLVYEQYF
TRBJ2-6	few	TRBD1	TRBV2	TGTGCCAGCTGGACAGGGAAGCTTGGCAACGTCCTGACTTTC	CASWTGKLGNVLTF
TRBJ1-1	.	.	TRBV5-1	TGCGCCAGCAGCTTGTTGGGCACTGAAGCTTTCTTT	CASSLLGTEAFF
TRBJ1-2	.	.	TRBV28	TGTGCCAGCAGTTTAACGGACAACGAGATAGTCCGCTATGGCTACACCTTC	CASSLTDNEIVRYGYTF